This passage covers 2 T cell receptor beta chains from one sample sequenced in a study of long-term antiretroviral therapy in people with HIV. Sequencing used immunoSEQ v3.0 at survey level. TCRdb's copy holds only in-frame clones and misses some; the assay was immunoSEQ multiplex PCR. The sample lists around 35,000 clones, 97% seen once, with around 3.1% in the top ten. Specimen: unsorted PBMCs, collected 6.9 years after starting antiretroviral therapy. The receptors stem from a man aged 25-40 years with HIV.

The V and J genes are TRBV11-2 and TRBJ2-3; the match to TRBD2 covers 9 bases. Germline V gene data show CDR1 as SGHAT and CDR2 as FQNNGV. Trimming took 3 bases from V and 6 from J; bases not matched to a gene: 4. CDR3 length equals 14 residues. CDR3 DNA sequence: TGTGCCAGCAGCTTTGACGCGGGAGGGGATACGCAGTATTTT. The encoded protein is CASSFDAGGDTQYF.

This sequence joins TRBV7-9 and TRBJ2-3; D might be TRBD1 (6 bases). There are 15 residues in the CDR3. Germline values: CDR1 SEHNR, CDR2 FQNEAQ (reference sequence). Trimming removed 1 base from V and 3 bases from J, with 11 bases in between. CDR3 sequence reads: CASSLEGVETDTQYF. The DNA of the CDR3 is TGTGCCAGCAGCTTAGAGGGGGTTGAAACAGATACGCAGTATTTT.